This TCR beta chain was sequenced in a study of control samples from healthy donors and cancer patients. CDR1 and CDR2 (germline): MGHDK, SYGVNS. Trimming took 3 bases from V and 18 from J, leaving 18 bases between them. The CDR3 is made up of 13 amino acids. This clone showed up just once. The data were produced by immunoSEQ multiplex PCR, yet TCRdb's version contains in-frame clones alone and is incomplete. Among 85,000 to 110,000 clones listed, approximately 90% were seen once. The chain is built from TRBV25-1 and TRBJ1-6; D not resolved. The source of this sequence is a man in his 60s with lung cancer. Material: PBMCs. This chain's CDR3 is CASSDSADVGRHF. CDR3 coding DNA: TGTGCCAGCAGTGACTCCGCGGACGTAGGACGCCACTTT.